This T cell receptor (beta chain) is from a study of T cell responses to AZD1222 COVID-19 vaccine. This CDR3 region has 15 residues. Germline V gives CDR1 SGHDT, CDR2 YYEEEE. Unmatched junction bases numbered 5, after V lost 1 base and J lost 7 bases. Generated by immunoSEQ multiplex PCR, the TCRdb table keeps only in-frame clones and is missing some. Among 90,000 to 120,000 clones, roughly 90% were seen once, and the ten largest hold less than 8%. This TCR was recovered from an adult in good health. The starting material was peripheral blood, obtained on day 0 of AZD1222 vaccination. The rearrangement joins TRBV5-6 to TRBJ2-1, with 10 nucleotides matching TRBD2. CDR3 bases: TGTGCCAGCAGCTTGATACTAGCGGGGAAAAATGAGCAGTTCTTC. Amino acid sequence: CASSLILAGKNEQFF. The whole variable domain, remainder taken from reference TRBV5-6 and TRBJ2-1, is DAGVTQSPTHLIKTRGQQVTLRCSPKSGHDTVSWYQQALGQGPQFIFQYYEEEERQRGNFPDRFSGHQFPNYSSELNVNALLLGDSALYLCASSLILAGKNEQFFGPGTRLTVL.